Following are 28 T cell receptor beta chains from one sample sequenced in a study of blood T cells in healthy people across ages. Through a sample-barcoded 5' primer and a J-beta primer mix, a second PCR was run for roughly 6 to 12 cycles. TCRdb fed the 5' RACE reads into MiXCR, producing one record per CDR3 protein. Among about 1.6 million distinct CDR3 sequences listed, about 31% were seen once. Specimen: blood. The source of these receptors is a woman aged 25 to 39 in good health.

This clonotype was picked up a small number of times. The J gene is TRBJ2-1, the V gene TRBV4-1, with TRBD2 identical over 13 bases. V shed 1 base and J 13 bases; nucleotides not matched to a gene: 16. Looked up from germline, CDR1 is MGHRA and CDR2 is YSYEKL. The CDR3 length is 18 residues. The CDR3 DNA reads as TGCGCCAGCAGCCAAGGAATGGCTACTAGCGGGGGGGCCGAGGCCCAGTTCTTC. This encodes CASSQGMATSGGAEAQFF.

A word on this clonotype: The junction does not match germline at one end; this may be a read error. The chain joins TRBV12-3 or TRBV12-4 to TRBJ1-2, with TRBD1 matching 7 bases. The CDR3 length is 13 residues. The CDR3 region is CASSGTEIYGCTF. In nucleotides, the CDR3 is TGTGCCAGCAGTGGGACAGAAATCTATGGCTGCACCTTC.

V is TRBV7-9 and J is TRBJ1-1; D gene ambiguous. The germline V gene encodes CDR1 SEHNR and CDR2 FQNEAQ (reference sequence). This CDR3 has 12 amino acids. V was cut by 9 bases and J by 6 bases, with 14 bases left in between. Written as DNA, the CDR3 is TGTGCCAGTGTATCCCGAAAGTCTGAAGCTTTCTTT. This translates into CASVSRKSEAFF.

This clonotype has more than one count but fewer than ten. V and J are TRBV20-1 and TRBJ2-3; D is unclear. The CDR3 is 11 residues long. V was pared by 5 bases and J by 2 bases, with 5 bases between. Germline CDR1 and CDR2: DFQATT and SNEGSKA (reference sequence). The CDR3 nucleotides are TGCAGTGCTGTTAACACAGATACGCAGTATTTT. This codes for CSAVNTDTQYF.

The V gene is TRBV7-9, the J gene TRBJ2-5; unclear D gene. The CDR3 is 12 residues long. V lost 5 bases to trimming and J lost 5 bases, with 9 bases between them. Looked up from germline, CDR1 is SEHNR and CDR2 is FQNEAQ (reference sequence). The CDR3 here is CASSPPIETQYF. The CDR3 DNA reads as TGTGCCAGCAGCCCTCCCATCGAGACCCAGTACTTC.

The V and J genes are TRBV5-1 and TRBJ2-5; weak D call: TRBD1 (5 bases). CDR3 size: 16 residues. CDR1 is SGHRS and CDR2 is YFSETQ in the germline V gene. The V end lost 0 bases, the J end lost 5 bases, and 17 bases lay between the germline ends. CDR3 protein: CASSLAGTGLRETQYF. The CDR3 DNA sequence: TGCGCCAGCAGCTTGGCGGGTACAGGTTTGAGGGAGACCCAGTACTTC.

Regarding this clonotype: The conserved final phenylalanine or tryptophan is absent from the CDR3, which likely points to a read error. As DNA, the CDR3 is TGTGCCAGCACCTCAGGTTGGGAGCACACAGATACGCAGTATTGT. Translating gives CASTSGWEHTDTQYC. The rearrangement joins TRBV2 to TRBJ2-3; weak D call: TRBD2 (5 bases). The V gene's germline CDR1 is SNHLY and CDR2 FYNNEI. Deletions cut 7 bases from V and 2 bases from J, with 16 bases between. This CDR3 contains 15 residues.

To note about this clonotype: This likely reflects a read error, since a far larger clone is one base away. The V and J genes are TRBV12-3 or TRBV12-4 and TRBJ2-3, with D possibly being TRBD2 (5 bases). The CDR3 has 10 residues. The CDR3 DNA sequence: TGTGCCAGCAGGGGAGATATGCAGTATTTT. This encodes CASRGDMQYF.

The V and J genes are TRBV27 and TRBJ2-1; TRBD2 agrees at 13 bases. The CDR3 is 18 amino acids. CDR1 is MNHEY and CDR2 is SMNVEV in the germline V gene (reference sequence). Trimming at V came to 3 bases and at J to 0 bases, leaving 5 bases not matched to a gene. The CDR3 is CASSFSTSGGASYNEQFF. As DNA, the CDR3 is TGTGCCAGCAGTTTCTCCACTAGCGGGGGGGCCTCCTACAATGAGCAGTTCTTC.

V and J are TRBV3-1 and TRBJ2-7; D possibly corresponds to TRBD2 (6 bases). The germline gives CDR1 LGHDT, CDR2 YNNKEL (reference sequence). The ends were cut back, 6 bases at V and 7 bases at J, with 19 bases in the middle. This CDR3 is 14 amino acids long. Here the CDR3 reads CASRHEGSAGEQYF. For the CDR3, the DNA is TGTGCCAGCAGACACGAGGGGAGTGCGGGGGAGCAGTACTTC.

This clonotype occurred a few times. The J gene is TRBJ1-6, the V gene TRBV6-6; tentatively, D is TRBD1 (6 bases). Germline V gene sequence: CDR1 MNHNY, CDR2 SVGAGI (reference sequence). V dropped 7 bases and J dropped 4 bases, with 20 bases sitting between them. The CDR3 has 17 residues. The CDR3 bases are TGTGCCAGCACCGGGGAGGCAGGGGCGATTTATAATTCACCCCTCCACTTT. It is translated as CASTGEAGAIYNSPLHF.

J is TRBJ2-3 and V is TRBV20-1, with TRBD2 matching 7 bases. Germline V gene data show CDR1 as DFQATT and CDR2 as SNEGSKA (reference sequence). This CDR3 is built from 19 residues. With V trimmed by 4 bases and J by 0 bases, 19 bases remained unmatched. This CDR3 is CSATSPPAAWEGSTDTQYF. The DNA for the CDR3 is TGCAGTGCTACCTCCCCCCCGGCAGCCTGGGAGGGTAGCACAGATACGCAGTATTTT.

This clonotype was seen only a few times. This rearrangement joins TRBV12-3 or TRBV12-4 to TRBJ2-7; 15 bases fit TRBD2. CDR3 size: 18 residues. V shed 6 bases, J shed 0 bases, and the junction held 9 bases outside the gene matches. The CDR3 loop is CASSIRGLAGGGSYEQYF. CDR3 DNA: TGTGCCAGCAGCATTAGGGGACTAGCGGGGGGTGGCTCCTACGAGCAGTACTTC.

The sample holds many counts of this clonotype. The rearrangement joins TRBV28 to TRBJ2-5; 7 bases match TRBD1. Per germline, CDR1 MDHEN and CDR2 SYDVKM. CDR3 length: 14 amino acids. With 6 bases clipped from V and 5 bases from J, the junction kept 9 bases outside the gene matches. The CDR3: CASSLGGPRETQYF. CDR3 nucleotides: TGTGCCAGCAGCCTAGGGGGCCCAAGGGAGACCCAGTACTTC.

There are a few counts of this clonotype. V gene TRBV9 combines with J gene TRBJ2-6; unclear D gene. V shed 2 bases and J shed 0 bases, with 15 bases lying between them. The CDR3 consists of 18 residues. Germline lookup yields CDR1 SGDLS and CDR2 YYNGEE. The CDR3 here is CASSVVKSHISGANVLTF. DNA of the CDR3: TGTGCCAGCAGCGTGGTAAAGAGTCATATCTCTGGGGCCAACGTCCTGACTTTC.

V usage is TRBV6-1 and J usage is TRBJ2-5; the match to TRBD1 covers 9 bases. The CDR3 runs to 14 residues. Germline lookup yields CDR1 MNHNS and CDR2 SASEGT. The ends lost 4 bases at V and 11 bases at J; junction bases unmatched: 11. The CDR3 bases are TGTGCCAGCAGTGCCCGGGACAGGGTAGGAGAGCAGTACTTC. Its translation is CASSARDRVGEQYF.

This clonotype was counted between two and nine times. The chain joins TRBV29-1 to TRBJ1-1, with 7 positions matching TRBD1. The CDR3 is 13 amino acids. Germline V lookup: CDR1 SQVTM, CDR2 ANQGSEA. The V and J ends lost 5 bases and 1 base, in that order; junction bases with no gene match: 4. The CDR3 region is CSVHRQGNTEAFF. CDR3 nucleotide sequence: TGCAGCGTTCATCGACAGGGGAACACTGAAGCTTTCTTT.

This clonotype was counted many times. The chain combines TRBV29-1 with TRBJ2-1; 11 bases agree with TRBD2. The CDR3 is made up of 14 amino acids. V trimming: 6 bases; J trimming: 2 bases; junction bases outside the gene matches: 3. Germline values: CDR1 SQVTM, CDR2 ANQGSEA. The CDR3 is CSVFSGGAYNEQFF. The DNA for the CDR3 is TGCAGCGTCTTTAGCGGGGGGGCCTACAATGAGCAGTTCTTC.

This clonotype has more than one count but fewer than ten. CDR3 sequence (DNA): TGTGCCAGCAGCCTCGGGGGAGTGGGCAACGAGCAGTACTTC. Protein product: CASSLGGVGNEQYF. The V and J genes are TRBV28 and TRBJ2-7, with D possibly being TRBD2 (6 bases). Germline CDR1 reads MDHEN; CDR2 reads SYDVKM. CDR3 length: 14 amino acids. V was clipped by 6 bases and J by 5 bases, with 17 bases between them. Together with reference TRBV28 and TRBJ2-7, the CDR3 gives the full variable domain: DVKVTQSSRYLVKRTGEKVFLECVQDMDHENMFWYRQDPGLGLRLIYFSYDVKMKEKGDIPEGYSVSREKKERFSLILESASTNQTSMYLCASSLGGVGNEQYFGPGTRLTVT.

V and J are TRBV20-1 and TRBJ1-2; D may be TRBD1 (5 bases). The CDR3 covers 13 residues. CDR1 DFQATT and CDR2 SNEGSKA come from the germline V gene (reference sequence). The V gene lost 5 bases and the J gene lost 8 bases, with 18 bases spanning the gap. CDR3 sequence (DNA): TGCAGTGCTCCAAGCGGAGCAGGGAAGGGCTACACCTTC. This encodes CSAPSGAGKGYTF.

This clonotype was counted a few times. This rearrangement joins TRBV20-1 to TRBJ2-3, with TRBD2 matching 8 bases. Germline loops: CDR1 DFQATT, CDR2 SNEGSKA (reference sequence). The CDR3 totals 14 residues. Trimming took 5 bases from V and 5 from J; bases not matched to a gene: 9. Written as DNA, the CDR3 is TGCAGTGCTGCCGGGGGGGTGGGAGGAGATACGCAGTATTTT. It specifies CSAAGGVGGDTQYF.

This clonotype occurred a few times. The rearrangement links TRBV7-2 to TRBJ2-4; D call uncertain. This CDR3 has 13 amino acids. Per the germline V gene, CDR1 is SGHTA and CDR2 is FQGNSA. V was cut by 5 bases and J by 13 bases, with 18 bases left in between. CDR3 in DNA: TGTGCCAGCAGCAGAGGACGGGCCTACGGGCAGTACTTC. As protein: CASSRGRAYGQYF.

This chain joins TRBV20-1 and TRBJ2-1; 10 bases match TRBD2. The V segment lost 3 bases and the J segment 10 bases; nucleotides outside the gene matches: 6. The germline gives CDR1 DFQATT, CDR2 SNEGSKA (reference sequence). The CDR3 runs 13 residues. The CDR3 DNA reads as TGCAGTGCTAGGGCTAGCGGGAGTAGGGAGCAGTTCTTC. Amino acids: CSARASGSREQFF.

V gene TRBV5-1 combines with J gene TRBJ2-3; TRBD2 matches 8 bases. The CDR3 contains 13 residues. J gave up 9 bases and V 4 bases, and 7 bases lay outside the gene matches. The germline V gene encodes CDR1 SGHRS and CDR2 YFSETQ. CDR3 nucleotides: TGCGCCAGCAGCCCTGAGAGCGGGGGCACGCAGTATTTT. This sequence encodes CASSPESGGTQYF. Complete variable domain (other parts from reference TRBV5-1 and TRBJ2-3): KAGVTQTPRYLIKTRGQQVTLSCSPISGHRSVSWYQQTPGQGLQFLFEYFSETQRNKGNFPGRFSGRQFSNSRSEMNVSTLELGDSALYLCASSPESGGTQYFGPGTRLTVL.

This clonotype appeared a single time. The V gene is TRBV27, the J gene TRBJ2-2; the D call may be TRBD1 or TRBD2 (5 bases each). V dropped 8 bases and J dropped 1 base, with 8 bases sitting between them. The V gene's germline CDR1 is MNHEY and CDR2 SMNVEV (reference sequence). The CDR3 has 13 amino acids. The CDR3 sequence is CASGTVNTGELFF. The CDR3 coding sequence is TGTGCCAGCGGGACGGTGAACACCGGGGAGCTGTTTTTT.

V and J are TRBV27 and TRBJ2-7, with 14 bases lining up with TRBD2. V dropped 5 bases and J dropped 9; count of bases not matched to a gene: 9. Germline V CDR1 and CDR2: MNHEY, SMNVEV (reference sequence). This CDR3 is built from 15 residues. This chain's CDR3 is CASSGLAGGEWGQYF. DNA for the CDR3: TGTGCCAGCAGTGGACTAGCGGGGGGCGAGTGGGGGCAGTACTTC.

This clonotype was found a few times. The CDR3 DNA reads as TGTGCCAGCAGCTTAACCTTGGTGGGTAGCGGGTGCTACGAGCAGTACTTC. Amino acids: CASSLTLVGSGCYEQYF. The chain combines TRBV7-3 with TRBJ2-7, with 7 positions matching TRBD2. CDR3 size: 17 residues. The germline CDR1 and CDR2 sequences are SGHTA and FQGTGA. V lost 0 bases to trimming and J lost 3 bases; unmatched junction nucleotides: 11. Complete variable domain (other parts from reference TRBV7-3 and TRBJ2-7): GAGVSQTPSNKVTEKGKYVELRCDPISGHTALYWYRQSLGQGPEFLIYFQGTGAADDSGLPNDRFFAVRPEGSVSTLKIQRTERGDSAVYLCASSLTLVGSGCYEQYFGPGTRLTVT.

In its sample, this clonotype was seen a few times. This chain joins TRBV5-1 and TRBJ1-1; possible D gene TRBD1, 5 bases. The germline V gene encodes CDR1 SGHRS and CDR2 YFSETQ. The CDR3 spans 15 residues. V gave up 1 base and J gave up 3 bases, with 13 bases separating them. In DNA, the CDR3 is TGCGCCAGCAGCTTGTACGGGGCTCTAGACACTGAAGCTTTCTTT. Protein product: CASSLYGALDTEAFF.